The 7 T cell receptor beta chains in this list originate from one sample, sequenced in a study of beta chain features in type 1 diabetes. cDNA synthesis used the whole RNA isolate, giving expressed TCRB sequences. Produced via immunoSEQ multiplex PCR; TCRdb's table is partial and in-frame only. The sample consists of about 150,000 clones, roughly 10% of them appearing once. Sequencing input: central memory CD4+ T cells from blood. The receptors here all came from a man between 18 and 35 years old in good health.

This chain's CDR3 is CASSWDRGTDTQYF. CDR3 nucleotides: TGTGCCAGCAGCTGGGACAGGGGCACAGATACGCAGTATTTT. This chain joins TRBV7-2 and TRBJ2-3; TRBD1 matches 9 bases. After removal of 4 bases from V and 1 base from J, the junction contained 0 bases not matched to a gene. This CDR3 is built from 14 residues. Germline CDR1 reads SGHTA; CDR2 reads FQGNSA.

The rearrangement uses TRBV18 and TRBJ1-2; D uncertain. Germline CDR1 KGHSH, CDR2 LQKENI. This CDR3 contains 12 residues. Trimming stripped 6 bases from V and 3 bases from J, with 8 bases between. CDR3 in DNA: TGTGCCAGCTCCCCGTTGGACTATGGCTACACCTTC. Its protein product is CASSPLDYGYTF.

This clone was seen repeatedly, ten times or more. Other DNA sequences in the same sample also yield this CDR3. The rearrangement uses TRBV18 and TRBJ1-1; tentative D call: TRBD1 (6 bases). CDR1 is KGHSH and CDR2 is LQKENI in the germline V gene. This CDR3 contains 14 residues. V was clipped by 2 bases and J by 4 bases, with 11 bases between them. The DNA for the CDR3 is TGTGCCAGCTCACCAGGGGGGCGGCGCACTGAAGCTTTCTTT. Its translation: CASSPGGRRTEAFF.

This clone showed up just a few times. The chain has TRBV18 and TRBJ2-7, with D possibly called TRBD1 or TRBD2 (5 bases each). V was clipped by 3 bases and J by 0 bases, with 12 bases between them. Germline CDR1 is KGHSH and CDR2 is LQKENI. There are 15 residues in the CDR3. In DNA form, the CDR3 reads TGTGCCAGCTCACCCGGGACCAGGAGCTCCTACGAGCAGTACTTC. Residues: CASSPGTRSSYEQYF.

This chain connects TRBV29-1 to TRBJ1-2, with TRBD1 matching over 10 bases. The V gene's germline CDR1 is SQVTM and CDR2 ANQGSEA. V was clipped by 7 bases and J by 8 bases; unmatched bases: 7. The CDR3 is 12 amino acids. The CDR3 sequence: CSGSGTGVGYTF. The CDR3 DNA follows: TGCAGCGGTTCCGGGACAGGGGTCGGCTACACCTTC.

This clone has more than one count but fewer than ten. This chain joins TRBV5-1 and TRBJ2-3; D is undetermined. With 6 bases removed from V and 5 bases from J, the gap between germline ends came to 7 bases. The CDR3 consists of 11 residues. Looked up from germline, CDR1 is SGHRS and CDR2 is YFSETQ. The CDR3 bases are TGCGCCAGCACCTGGGGAGATACGCAGTATTTT. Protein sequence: CASTWGDTQYF. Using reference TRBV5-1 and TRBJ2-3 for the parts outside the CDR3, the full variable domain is KAGVTQTPRYLIKTRGQQVTLSCSPISGHRSVSWYQQTPGQGLQFLFEYFSETQRNKGNFPGRFSGRQFSNSRSEMNVSTLELGDSALYLCASTWGDTQYFGPGTRLTVL.

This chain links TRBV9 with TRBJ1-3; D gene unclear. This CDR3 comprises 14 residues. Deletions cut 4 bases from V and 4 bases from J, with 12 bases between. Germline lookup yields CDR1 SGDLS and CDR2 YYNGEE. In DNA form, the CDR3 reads TGTGCCAGCAGCTCCGAGGGTCTGGGAAACACCATATATTTT. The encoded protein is CASSSEGLGNTIYF.